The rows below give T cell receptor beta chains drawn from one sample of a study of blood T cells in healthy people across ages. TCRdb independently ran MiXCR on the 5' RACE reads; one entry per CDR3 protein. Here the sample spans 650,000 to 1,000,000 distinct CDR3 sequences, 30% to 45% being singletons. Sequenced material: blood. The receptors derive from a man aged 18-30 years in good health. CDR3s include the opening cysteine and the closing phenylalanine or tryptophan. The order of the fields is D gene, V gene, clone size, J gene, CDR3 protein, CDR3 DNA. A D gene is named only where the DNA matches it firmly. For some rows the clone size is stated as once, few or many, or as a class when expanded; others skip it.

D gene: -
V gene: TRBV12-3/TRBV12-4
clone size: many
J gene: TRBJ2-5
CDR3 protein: CASSLAPKKRGYQETQYF
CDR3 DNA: TGTGCCAGCAGTTTAGCGCCAAAGAAGAGAGGGTACCAAGAGACCCAGTACTTC

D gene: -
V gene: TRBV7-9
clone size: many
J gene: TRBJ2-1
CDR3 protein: CASSPRGGPYNEQFF
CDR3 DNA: TGTGCCAGCAGCCCCAGAGGGGGACCATACAATGAGCAGTTCTTC

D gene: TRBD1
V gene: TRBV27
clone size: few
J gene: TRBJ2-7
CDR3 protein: CASSFDRGLGEQYF
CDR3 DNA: TGTGCCAGCAGTTTCGACAGGGGGCTGGGCGAGCAGTACTTC

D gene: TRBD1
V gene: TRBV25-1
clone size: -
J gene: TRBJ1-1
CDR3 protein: CASRTGANTEAFF
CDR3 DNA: TGTGCCAGCAGGACAGGGGCGAACACTGAAGCTTTCTTT

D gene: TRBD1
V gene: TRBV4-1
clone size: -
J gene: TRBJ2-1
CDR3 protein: CASSQYWTGAYNEQFF
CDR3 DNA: TGCGCCAGCAGCCAATATTGGACAGGGGCGTACAATGAGCAGTTCTTC

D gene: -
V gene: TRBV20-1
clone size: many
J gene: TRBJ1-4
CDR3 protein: CSARIDGREEKLFF
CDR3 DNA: TGCAGTGCTAGGATCGACGGGAGGGAAGAAAAACTGTTTTTT

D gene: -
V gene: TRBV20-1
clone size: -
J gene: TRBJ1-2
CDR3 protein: CSARHPPNGDYGYTF
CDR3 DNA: TGCAGTGCTAGACATCCGCCGAACGGAGACTATGGCTACACCTTC

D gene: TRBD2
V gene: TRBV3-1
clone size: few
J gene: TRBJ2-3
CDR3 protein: CASSQDGDSGVFGTQYF
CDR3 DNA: TGTGCCAGCAGCCAAGACGGGGATAGCGGGGTGTTTGGTACGCAGTATTTT

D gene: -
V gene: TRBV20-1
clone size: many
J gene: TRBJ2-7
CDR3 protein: CSARTGTGTYEQYF
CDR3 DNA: TGCAGTGCTAGAACTGGGACTGGGACCTACGAGCAGTACTTC

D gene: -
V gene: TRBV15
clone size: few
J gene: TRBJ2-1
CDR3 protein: CATSRAGTRNEQFF
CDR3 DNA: TGTGCCACCAGCAGAGCTGGGACGCGCAATGAGCAGTTCTTC

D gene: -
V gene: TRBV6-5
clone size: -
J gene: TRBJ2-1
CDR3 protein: CASSYGLYNEQFF
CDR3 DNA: TGTGCCAGCAGTTACGGACTCTACAATGAGCAGTTCTTC

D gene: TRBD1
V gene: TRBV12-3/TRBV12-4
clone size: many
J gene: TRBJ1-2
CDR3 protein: CASSGPGTAIPHYGYTF
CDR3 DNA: TGTGCCAGCAGTGGGCCCGGGACAGCCATCCCCCACTATGGCTACACCTTC

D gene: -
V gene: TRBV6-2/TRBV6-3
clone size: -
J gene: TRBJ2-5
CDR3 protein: CASIPGGLQETQYF
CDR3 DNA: TGTGCCAGCATACCCGGGGGCCTTCAAGAGACCCAGTACTTC

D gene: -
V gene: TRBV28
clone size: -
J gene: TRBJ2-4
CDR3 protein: CASSQPGQTSEIAENIQYF
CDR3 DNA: TGTGCCAGCAGTCAACCGGGACAGACTAGCGAGATAGCCGAAAACATTCAGTACTTC

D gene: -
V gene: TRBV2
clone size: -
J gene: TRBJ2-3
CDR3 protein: CASLGHPEDTQYF
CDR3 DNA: TGTGCCAGCTTGGGACACCCGGAAGATACGCAGTATTTT

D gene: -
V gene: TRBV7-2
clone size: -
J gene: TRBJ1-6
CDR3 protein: CASSLHSTGFNSYNSPLHF
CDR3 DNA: TGTGCCAGCAGCTTGCACAGCACGGGTTTCAACTCCTATAATTCACCCCTCCACTTT

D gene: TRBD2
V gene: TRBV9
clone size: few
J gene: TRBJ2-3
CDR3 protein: CASSPGSGGPSTDTQYF
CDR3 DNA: TGTGCCAGCAGTCCCGGCAGCGGGGGCCCGAGCACAGATACGCAGTATTTT

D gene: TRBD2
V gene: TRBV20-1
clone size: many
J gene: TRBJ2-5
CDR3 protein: CSAMTSGGRQTQYF
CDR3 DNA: TGCAGTGCTATGACTAGCGGGGGGCGGCAGACCCAGTACTTC

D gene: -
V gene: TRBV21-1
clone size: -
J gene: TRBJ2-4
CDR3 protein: CASSPRFAKNIQYF
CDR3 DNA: TGTGCCAGCAGCCCCCGCTTTGCCAAAAACATTCAGTACTTC

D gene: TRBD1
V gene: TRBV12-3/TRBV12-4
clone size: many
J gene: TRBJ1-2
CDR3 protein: CASTNGTAGINYGYTF
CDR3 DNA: TGTGCCAGCACCAACGGGACAGCTGGGATTAACTATGGCTACACCTTC

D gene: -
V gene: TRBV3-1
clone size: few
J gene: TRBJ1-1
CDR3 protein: CASSQALENTEAFF
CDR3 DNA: TGTGCCAGCAGCCAGGCTTTAGAGAACACTGAAGCTTTCTTT

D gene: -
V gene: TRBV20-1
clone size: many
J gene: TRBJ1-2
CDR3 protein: CSAKLPTDGNYGYTF
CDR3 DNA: TGCAGTGCGAAACTTCCCACGGACGGTAACTATGGCTACACCTTC

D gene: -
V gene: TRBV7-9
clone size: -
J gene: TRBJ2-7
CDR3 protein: CASSSLTGAVNEQYF
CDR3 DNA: TGTGCCAGCAGCTCTCTGACGGGGGCCGTAAACGAGCAGTACTTC

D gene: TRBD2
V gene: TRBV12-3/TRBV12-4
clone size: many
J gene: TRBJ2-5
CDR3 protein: CASHLGGGYQETQYF
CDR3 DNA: TGTGCCAGCCATCTTGGCGGGGGGTACCAAGAGACCCAGTACTTC

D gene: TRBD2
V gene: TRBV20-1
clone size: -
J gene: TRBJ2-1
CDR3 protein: CSARDYRNNEQFF
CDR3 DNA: TGCAGTGCAAGGGACTACCGCAACAATGAGCAGTTCTTC

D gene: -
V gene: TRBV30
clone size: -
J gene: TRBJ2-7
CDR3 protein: CAWSVRGRVNEQYF
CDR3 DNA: TGTGCCTGGAGTGTACGGGGTAGGGTTAACGAGCAGTACTTC

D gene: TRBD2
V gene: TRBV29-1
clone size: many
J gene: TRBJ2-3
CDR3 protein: CSVSRVAGGRTDTQYF
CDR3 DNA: TGCAGCGTTTCCCGAGTAGCGGGGGGCCGCACAGATACGCAGTATTTT

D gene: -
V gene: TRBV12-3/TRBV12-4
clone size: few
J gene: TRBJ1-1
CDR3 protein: CASSLVGWGYMNTEAFF
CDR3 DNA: TGTGCCAGCAGTTTAGTGGGTTGGGGCTATATGAACACTGAAGCTTTCTTT

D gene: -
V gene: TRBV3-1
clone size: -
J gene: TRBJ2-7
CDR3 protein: CASSPAYNEQYF
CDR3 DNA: TGTGCCAGCAGCCCCGCATACAATGAGCAGTACTTC